This T cell receptor (beta chain) was sequenced in a study of T-cell memory formation after mild COVID-19. Study in general: Largely, TCR clusters stayed within a single donor.

In TCRdb, the 5' RACE reads were re-called with MiXCR into one record per CDR3 protein. Among 300,000 to 350,000 distinct CDR3 sequences listed, approximately 19% were seen once. The V end was cut by 0 bases, the J end by 3 bases, with 13 bases between. The CDR3 covers 16 residues. Germline-derived CDR1 and CDR2 are MNHEY and SVGAGI. This clonotype showed up just a few times. Material for sequencing was PBMCs or a T cell subset sorted from them (not recorded which). The gene calls are TRBV6-5 and TRBJ2-3; a possible D gene is TRBD2 (6 bases). This clonotype was obtained from a man younger than 35 who had mild COVID-19 (a few samples of this study predate the infection). Cell type and time point are not known. CDR3 DNA sequence: TGTGCCAGCAGTTACTCCTCGGCGGGGCTTACAGATACGCAGTATTTT. Translating gives CASSYSSAGLTDTQYF.